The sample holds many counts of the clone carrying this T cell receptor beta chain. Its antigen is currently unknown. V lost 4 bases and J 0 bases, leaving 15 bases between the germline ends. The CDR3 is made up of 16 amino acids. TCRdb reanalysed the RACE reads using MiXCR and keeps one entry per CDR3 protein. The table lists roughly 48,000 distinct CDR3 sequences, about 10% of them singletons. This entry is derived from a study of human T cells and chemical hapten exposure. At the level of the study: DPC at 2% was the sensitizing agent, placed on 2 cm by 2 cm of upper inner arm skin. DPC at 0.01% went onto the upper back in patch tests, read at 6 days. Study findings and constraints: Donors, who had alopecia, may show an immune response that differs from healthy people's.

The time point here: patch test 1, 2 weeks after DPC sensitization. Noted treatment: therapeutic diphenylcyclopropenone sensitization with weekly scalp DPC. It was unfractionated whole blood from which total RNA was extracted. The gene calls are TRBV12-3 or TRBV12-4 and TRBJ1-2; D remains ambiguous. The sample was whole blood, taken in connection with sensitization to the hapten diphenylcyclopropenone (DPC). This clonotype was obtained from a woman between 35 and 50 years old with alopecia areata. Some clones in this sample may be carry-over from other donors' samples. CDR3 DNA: TGTGCCAGCAGTTCCGGGCGATGGGGAGCTAACTATGGCTACACCTTC. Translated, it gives CASSSGRWGANYGYTF.